Listed below are T cell receptor beta chains from one sample, sequenced in a study of shared clonotypes between healthy human individuals. Here immunoSEQ multiplex PCR was the method, and the copy in TCRdb shows in-frame clones only, minus some. Of about 2 million clones in the sample, around 96% were seen once. Material for sequencing was naive CD8+ T cells sorted from blood. All receptors come from a man between 18 and 29 years old in good health. Each CDR3 is given with its conserved first and last residue. The D gene is left open where the match is weak. Only part of the rows carry a size: once, few, many, or a class if the clone is expanded.

>.|TRBV10-2|14|TRBJ2-1|.
CASSGIVGVYEQFF
TGCGCCAGCAGCGGGATCGTCGGGGTGTATGAGCAGTTCTTC
>TRBD1|TRBV19|13|TRBJ2-2|.
CASLDRDTGELFF
TGTGCCAGTTTGGACAGGGACACCGGGGAGCTGTTTTTT
>.|TRBV15|17|TRBJ2-1|.
CATSRDNRDTLYNEQFF
TGTGCCACCAGCAGAGATAATCGGGACACCTTATACAATGAGCAGTTCTTC
>.|TRBV2|13|TRBJ2-5|.
CASSHPSRETQYF
TGTGCCAGCAGCCACCCTAGCAGAGAGACCCAGTACTTC
>TRBD2|TRBV7-7|15|TRBJ2-7|few
CASSFSTSGPYEQYF
TGTGCTAGCAGCTTTTCCACTAGCGGACCCTACGAGCAGTACTTC
>.|TRBV6-5|12|TRBJ2-7|.
CATSLNNYEQYF
TGTGCCACCAGCCTTAACAACTACGAGCAGTACTTC
>TRBD2|TRBV7-9|16|TRBJ2-5|.
CASSFPGSGNQETQYF
TGTGCCAGCAGCTTCCCGGGTAGCGGGAACCAAGAGACCCAGTACTTC
>.|TRBV6-5|13|TRBJ1-2|.
CASSITGGNGYTF
TGTGCCAGCAGCATCACGGGCGGAAATGGCTACACCTTC
>.|TRBV4-3|15|TRBJ2-7|.
CASSQGRGFSYEQYF
TGCGCCAGCAGCCAAGGAAGGGGGTTCTCCTACGAGCAGTACTTC
>TRBD2|TRBV7-3|15|TRBJ2-3|.
CASSRSGGATDTQYF
TGTGCCAGCAGCCGGAGCGGGGGGGCCACAGATACGCAGTATTTT
>TRBD1|TRBV28|18|TRBJ1-2|.
CASSYLWGQADPGSGYTF
TGTGCCAGCAGTTACCTCTGGGGACAGGCGGACCCCGGGAGTGGCTACACCTTC
>TRBD2|TRBV7-6|13|TRBJ2-7|.
CASTLAGGNEQYF
TGTGCCAGCACCTTAGCGGGAGGGAACGAGCAGTACTTC
>.|TRBV9|13|TRBJ1-1|.
CASSVGGATEAFF
TGTGCCAGCAGCGTCGGAGGTGCCACTGAAGCTTTCTTT
>.|TRBV11-2|16|TRBJ1-6|.
CASSLDIVKRNSPLHF
TGTGCCAGCAGCTTAGACATAGTAAAACGGAATTCACCCCTCCACTTT
>.|TRBV28|15|TRBJ1-5|.
CASRPGDLGNQPQHF
TGTGCCAGCAGGCCGGGGGACCTCGGAAATCAGCCCCAGCATTTT
>.|TRBV7-9|16|TRBJ2-3|.
CASSLVLATSTDTQYF
TGTGCCAGCAGCTTAGTCCTAGCGACTAGCACAGATACGCAGTATTTT
>.|TRBV4-1|14|TRBJ2-1|.
CASSQGAGVADQFF
TGCGCCAGCAGCCAAGGGGCTGGAGTAGCGGACCAGTTCTTC